This T cell receptor (beta chain) was sequenced during a study of OX40 agonist ivuxolimab in advanced cancers. Patients were excluded for autoimmune disease history or systemic immunosuppression. Repertoires were generated with immunoSEQ multiplex PCR, while TCRdb's copy carries only in-frame clones and drops some. The top ten clones hold under 40% of a sample with about 22,000 clones, 84% of them seen once. V was clipped by 4 bases and J by 2 bases, with 13 bases between them. Germline V gene data show CDR1 as SGHRS and CDR2 as YFSETQ. The CDR3 is 14 amino acids. Sequences were derived from CD4+ or CD8+ T cells sorted from blood, sampled in a trial of the OX40 agonist ivuxolimab. The gene calls are TRBV5-1 and TRBJ2-7; D unclear. The sequence was collected from an adult with an advanced solid tumor such as melanoma, head and neck, liver or kidney cancer. CDR3 residues: CASSLDGTPYEQYF. The CDR3 DNA is TGCGCCAGCAGCCTGGACGGAACTCCCTACGAGCAGTACTTC.